This T cell receptor (beta chain) was identified in a study of blood T cell repertoires in COVID-19. Study overall: Samples of COVID-19 (acute and convalescent) were obtained from the United States, Italy and Spain. PBMCs, B-cell-depleted T cells, or T cells were the source of the cDNA or gDNA that made up the material.

Enrolled during active infection, Seattle patients were then followed longitudinally. Methods used by the authors: Nucleated cell number was recorded as an estimate derived from reference gene primer amplification. Profiled with immunoSEQ multiplex PCR; TCRdb holds only in-frame clones, not every one. That table supplies the V and J calls and clone size; D and trimming were determined from the DNA. The sample holds roughly 150,000 clones, approximately 91% seen once. The CDR3 totals 14 residues. V lost 4 bases, J lost 5 bases, and 5 bases stayed unmatched. Germline CDR1 is ENHRY and CDR2 is SYGVKD. The source is a man aged 18 to 29 with COVID-19, enrolled during active disease. The chain links TRBV10-3 to TRBJ2-7, with 10 nucleotides matching TRBD1. Sequencing was done on a sample of peripheral blood. CDR3 DNA: TGTGCCATCAGTGTTGGGACAGGGGACCACGAGCAGTACTTC. As protein: CAISVGTGDHEQYF.